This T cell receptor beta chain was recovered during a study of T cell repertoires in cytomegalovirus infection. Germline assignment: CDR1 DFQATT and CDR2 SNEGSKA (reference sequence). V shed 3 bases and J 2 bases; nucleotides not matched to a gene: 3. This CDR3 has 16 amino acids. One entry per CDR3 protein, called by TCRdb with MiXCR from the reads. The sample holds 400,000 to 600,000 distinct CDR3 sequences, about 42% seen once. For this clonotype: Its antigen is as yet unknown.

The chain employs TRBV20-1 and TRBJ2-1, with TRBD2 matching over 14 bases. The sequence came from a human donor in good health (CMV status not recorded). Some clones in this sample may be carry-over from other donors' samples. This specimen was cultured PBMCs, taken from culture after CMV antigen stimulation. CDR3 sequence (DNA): TGCAGTGCTAGCGGACTAGCGGGGGGTGCCTACAATGAGCAGTTCTTC. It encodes CSASGLAGGAYNEQFF.